Below are 13 T cell receptor beta chains sequenced from a single sample in a study of shared clonotypes between healthy human individuals. Repertoires were generated with immunoSEQ multiplex PCR, while TCRdb's copy carries only in-frame clones and drops some. The data hold 2 million or so clones, with 95% observed a single time. Source material: naive CD4+ T cells sorted from blood. Stated subset: CD45RA+ positively selected. These receptors were collected from a man between 18 and 29 years old in good health.

The chain joins TRBV29-1 to TRBJ1-2; 7 nucleotides match TRBD1. Germline CDR1 and CDR2: SQVTM and ANQGSEA. J was trimmed by 4 bases and V by 7 bases; bases with no gene match: 6. This CDR3 is built from 12 residues. The chain's CDR3 is CSATGTVYGYTF. The CDR3 DNA reads as TGCAGCGCGACCGGGACAGTCTATGGCTACACCTTC.

This chain links TRBV5-4 with TRBJ2-7; D is uncertain. Trimming cost V 1 base and J 2 bases, with 13 bases left between them. Looked up from germline, CDR1 is SGHNT and CDR2 is YYREEE (reference sequence). The length of the CDR3 is 15 residues. The CDR3 coding sequence is TGTGCCAGCAGCTTGACCCCCAGGTTTACCTACGAGCAGTACTTC. Protein product: CASSLTPRFTYEQYF.

This chain joins TRBV18 and TRBJ2-2; 9 bases fit TRBD2. The V gene end was trimmed by 4 bases and the J gene end by 3 bases; junction bases not matched to a gene: 3. The CDR3 spans 15 residues. Germline-derived CDR1 and CDR2 are KGHSH and LQKENI. The CDR3 sequence is CASSRVAGDTGELFF. The CDR3 DNA reads TGTGCCAGCTCACGGGTAGCGGGAGACACCGGGGAGCTGTTTTTT.

The V and J genes are TRBV10-3 and TRBJ1-2; no clear D gene. This CDR3 contains 13 residues. V was cut by 2 bases and J by 8 bases, with 12 bases left in between. Germline assignment: CDR1 ENHRY and CDR2 SYGVKD. CDR3 residues: CAISERIDLGYTF. In DNA, the CDR3 is TGTGCCATCAGTGAGCGGATAGATTTAGGCTACACCTTC.

This clone was picked up one time. The chain has TRBV5-5 and TRBJ1-1; 9 bases are a match to TRBD1. The CDR3 length is 16 residues. The ends lost 0 bases at V and 3 bases at J; junction bases unmatched: 6. Germline assignment: CDR1 SGHKS and CDR2 YYEKEE (reference sequence). CDR3: CASSLATGGWDTEAFF. DNA for the CDR3: TGTGCCAGCAGCTTGGCGACAGGGGGATGGGACACTGAAGCTTTCTTT.

This clone was found once. The CDR3 DNA sequence: TGCGCCAGCAGTGAGTCTGCGGGGCTGGCCGGAAACACCATATATTTT. This sequence encodes CASSESAGLAGNTIYF. The V call is TRBV10-2, the J call TRBJ1-3; D is possibly TRBD1 (5 bases). Germline V lookup: CDR1 WSHSY, CDR2 SAAADI. V was clipped by 0 bases and J by 4 bases, with 13 bases between them. The CDR3 spans 16 residues.

The chain couples TRBV5-6 to TRBJ2-3; D may be TRBD1 or TRBD2 (5 bases each). The CDR3 totals 16 residues. Germline V gene lookup returns CDR1 SGHDT and CDR2 YYEEEE. Trimming took off 1 base at V and 3 bases at J, with 15 bases between the two ends. The CDR3 region is CASSLYRDRTTDTQYF. The CDR3 nucleotides read TGTGCCAGCAGCTTGTACCGGGACCGGACGACAGATACGCAGTATTTT.

The chain carries TRBV15 and TRBJ2-1; no clear D. Germline V lookup: CDR1 LNHNV, CDR2 YYDKDF (reference sequence). The CDR3 length is 16 residues. Trimming left V 5 bases short and J 0 bases short, with 14 bases between. CDR3 in DNA: TGTGCCACCAGCCAGACGGGTCCAAGCTCCTACAATGAGCAGTTCTTC. This sequence encodes CATSQTGPSSYNEQFF.

The V gene is TRBV25-1, the J gene TRBJ2-3, with D maybe TRBD2 (6 bases). The germline V gene encodes CDR1 MGHDK and CDR2 SYGVNS. The CDR3 length is 14 residues. V lost 3 bases to trimming and J lost 5 bases, with 12 bases between them. The CDR3 loop reads CASSDWGVGDTQYF. The CDR3 coding sequence is TGTGCCAGCAGTGACTGGGGGGTAGGAGATACGCAGTATTTT.

This clone showed up just once. The chain combines TRBV6-1 with TRBJ1-1, with D perhaps TRBD1 (5 bases). The germline V gene has CDR1 MNHNS and CDR2 SASEGT. The V end lost 5 bases, the J end lost 0 bases, and 10 bases lay between the germline ends. This CDR3 is built from 14 residues. The CDR3 is CASSRQLLNTEAFF. CDR3 DNA sequence: TGTGCCAGCAGTCGACAGCTTTTGAACACTGAAGCTTTCTTT.

This sequence joins TRBV25-1 and TRBJ2-1, with 8 bases aligning to TRBD2. Trimming removed 6 bases from V and 1 base from J; junction bases left unmatched: 11. Germline V gene data show CDR1 as MGHDK and CDR2 as SYGVNS. The CDR3 length is 17 residues. Here the CDR3 reads CASRHVSGKGSYNEQFF. CDR3 in DNA: TGTGCCAGCAGGCATGTTAGCGGGAAGGGGTCCTACAATGAGCAGTTCTTC.

The chain joins TRBV10-1 to TRBJ2-1, with 8 bases fitting TRBD2. The germline V gene encodes CDR1 WNHNN and CDR2 SYGVQD (reference sequence). V trimming: 4 bases; J trimming: 7 bases; junction bases outside the gene matches: 3. The CDR3 covers 13 residues. The DNA of the CDR3 is TGCGCCAGCAGTGCGCGACTAGCGAATGAGCAGTTCTTC. Protein product: CASSARLANEQFF.

The rearrangement joins TRBV15 to TRBJ2-5; the D gene could be TRBD1 or TRBD2 (5 bases each). V lost 3 bases and J lost 5, with 16 bases in between. In germline, CDR1 is LNHNV, CDR2 YYDKDF (reference sequence). The CDR3 is 15 residues long. For the CDR3, the DNA is TGTGCCACCAGCAGGGATGGTTGGGGCGGGGAGACCCAGTACTTC. It codes for CATSRDGWGGETQYF.